Listed here are 7 T cell receptor beta chains from one sample, sequenced in a study of T cell responses to AZD1222 COVID-19 vaccine. The data were produced by immunoSEQ multiplex PCR, yet TCRdb's version contains in-frame clones alone and is incomplete. The data contain under 150,000 clones, under 95% of them seen just once; the ten biggest clones take up around 5.2%. Sequenced here: peripheral blood, sampled on day 0 of AZD1222 vaccination. These receptors were taken from an adult in good health.

The gene calls are TRBV19 and TRBJ1-5; D uncertain. The CDR3 spans 15 residues. With 9 bases removed from V and 0 bases from J, the gap between germline ends came to 15 bases. Looked up from germline, CDR1 is LNHDA and CDR2 is SQIVND (reference sequence). DNA for the CDR3: TGTGCCAGCAGACAACCTACGGATAGCAATCAGCCCCAGCATTTT. Encoded protein: CASRQPTDSNQPQHF. Drawing the rest from reference TRBV19 and TRBJ1-5, the complete variable domain is DGGITQSPKYLFRKEGQNVTLSCEQNLNHDAMYWYRQDPGQGLRLIYYSQIVNDFQKGDIAEGYSVSREKKESFPLTVTSAQKNPTAFYLCASRQPTDSNQPQHFGDGTRLSIL.

Turning to this clone: The junction shows a germline mismatch at one end, possibly a read error. The chain carries TRBV14 and TRBJ2-1; a weak D match, TRBD2 (6 bases). Looked up from germline, CDR1 is SGHDN and CDR2 is FVKESK. The CDR3 has 17 amino acids. The chain's CDR3 is CASSQDLRRDGPRVTVF. The CDR3 bases are TGTGCCAGCAGCCAAGACCTCCGGAGGGACGGCCCAAGGGTTACCGTCTTC.

The chain carries TRBV2 and TRBJ2-2; tentative D call: TRBD1 (6 bases). The CDR3 covers 19 residues. Germline V gives CDR1 SNHLY, CDR2 FYNNEI. The ends were cut back, 2 bases at V and 1 base at J, with 20 bases in the middle. CDR3 nucleotide sequence: TGTGCCAGCAGTGAAAACCCAGGGGAAACCGCGCAGAACACCGGGGAGCTGTTTTTT. It translates to CASSENPGETAQNTGELFF.

The chain carries TRBV19 and TRBJ1-5; TRBD1 might be the D (5 bases). Between the trimmed V and J ends, which lost 5 bases and 4 bases, there was a span of 18 bases. Germline CDR1 and CDR2: LNHDA and SQIVND (reference sequence). The CDR3 contains 16 residues. The CDR3 region has the DNA TGTGCCAGTAGTCTCCCGAGAAGGGGCCGAAATCAGCCCCAGCATTTT. This encodes CASSLPRRGRNQPQHF.

V gene TRBV5-4 combines with J gene TRBJ1-2; TRBD1 might be the D (5 bases). The CDR3 consists of 16 residues. Germline CDR1 is SGHNT and CDR2 is YYREEE (reference sequence). V lost 0 bases and J lost 6, with 18 bases in between. Here the CDR3 reads CASSLAAQGPLDGYTF. The CDR3 nucleotides read TGTGCCAGCAGCTTGGCGGCCCAGGGACCTCTTGATGGCTACACCTTC.

This sequence joins TRBV12-3 or TRBV12-4 and TRBJ2-1, with a possible D match to TRBD2 (6 bases). The CDR3 is 13 residues long. With 5 bases removed from V and 9 bases from J, the gap between germline ends came to 14 bases. CDR3 amino acids: CASSPGLWGEQFF. The CDR3 DNA follows: TGTGCCAGCAGTCCGGGACTTTGGGGTGAGCAGTTCTTC.

The J gene is TRBJ2-5, the V gene TRBV7-2; tentatively, D is TRBD2 (6 bases). Per germline, CDR1 SGHTA and CDR2 FQGNSA. Trimming removed 7 bases at V and 4 bases at J, with 16 bases between. This CDR3 has 14 amino acids. The CDR3 protein is CASTFSAGRETQYF. For the CDR3, the DNA is TGTGCCAGCACCTTTTCCGCGGGGAGAGAGACCCAGTACTTC. Full variable domain (missing parts from reference TRBV7-2 and TRBJ2-5): GAGVSQSPSNKVTEKGKDVELRCDPISGHTALYWYRQSLGQGLEFLIYFQGNSAPDKSGLPSDRFSAERTGGSVSTLTIQRTQQEDSAVYLCASTFSAGRETQYFGPGTRLLVL.